This TCR beta chain was profiled in a study of vaccination and CD4 T cells after COVID-19. Study-wide points: In convalescent patients, a median approximately 86% of reactive clones appeared only post-vaccination. Nearly all convalescent vaccine-specific clones, 304 of 307, recognized only SARS-CoV-2 spike.

Treatment of the sample: approximately nine-day PBMC culture with coronavirus spike peptide pools or control peptides (ViraFEST assay). ViraFEST used peptide pools to expand antigen-specific T cells and subsequently sequenced their TCRs. Once obtained from cultured CD4+ T cells, the DNA was sequenced using the Oncomine TCR Beta short-read assay. TCRdb reprocessed the PCR reads with MiXCR, giving one entry per CDR3 protein. The table includes some 20,000 distinct CDR3 sequences, approximately 40% detected once. V dropped 3 bases and J dropped 9; count of bases not matched to a gene: 9. The length of the CDR3 is 14 residues. Germline values: CDR1 SGHTA, CDR2 FQGNSA. This clonotype was seen more than once but under ten times. Its specificity is not known.

The sequence derives from a human donor who had recovered from COVID-19. The sequencing used CD4+ T cells from blood, cultured in vitro, collected after SARS-CoV-2 vaccination. This chain links TRBV7-2 with TRBJ2-7, with TRBD1 matching 9 bases. CDR3 sequence (DNA): TGTGCCAGCAGCTTTACCGGGACAGGGAGTACGCAGTACTTC. Its translation is CASSFTGTGSTQYF.